One sample yielded the 10 T cell receptor beta chains listed below, sequenced in a study of beta chain features in type 1 diabetes. These receptors' antigens are unknown. The investigators reverse transcribed all of the isolated RNA, so they sequenced expressed TCRB transcripts. Clones were sequenced by immunoSEQ multiplex PCR, and TCRdb holds only the in-frame ones, with some missing. The data contain about 160,000 clones, more than 60% of them singletons. Study-wide results and limits: TCRB CDR3s were moderately but significantly shorter in Type 1 diabetes patients in all four CD4+ subsets.

The sequenced sample consisted of naive CD4+ T cells from blood. All receptors come from a man aged 30-40 years with type 1 diabetes.

This chain uses TRBV10-3 with TRBJ2-6; D is uncertain. The V gene lost 0 bases and the J gene lost 3 bases, with 9 bases spanning the gap. The germline V gene encodes CDR1 ENHRY and CDR2 SYGVKD. The CDR3 runs 16 residues. CDR3: CAISESKWDGANVLTF. DNA of the CDR3: TGTGCCATCAGTGAGTCGAAGTGGGATGGGGCCAACGTCCTGACTTTC.

The chain links TRBV11-2 to TRBJ2-3, with D possibly being TRBD2 (7 bases). In germline, CDR1 is SGHAT, CDR2 FQNNGV. The CDR3 runs to 14 residues. V dropped 4 bases and J dropped 4 bases, with 12 bases sitting between them. In DNA form, the CDR3 reads TGTGCCAGCAGCTCCTCGGGGGGCCCAGATACGCAGTATTTT. It encodes CASSSSGGPDTQYF.

This clone was seen a few times. The chain recombines TRBV9 with TRBJ1-6, with D hard to call. Trimming took off 0 bases at V and 7 bases at J, with 17 bases between the two ends. There are 17 residues in the CDR3. The germline gives CDR1 SGDLS, CDR2 YYNGEE. CDR3 sequence (DNA): TGTGCCAGCAGCGTAGCTTGGGTAAATACCGCAAATTCACCCCTCCACTTT. Its protein product is CASSVAWVNTANSPLHF.

The chain recombines TRBV7-9 with TRBJ2-7; D is unresolved. Germline loops: CDR1 SEHNR, CDR2 FQNEAQ (reference sequence). The CDR3 contains 16 residues. The V end was cut by 1 base, the J end by 5 bases, with 18 bases between. CDR3 DNA sequence: TGTGCCAGCAGCTTAGGATTGAACAGAGGCGTGGACGAGCAGTACTTC. Its translation is CASSLGLNRGVDEQYF.

The chain employs TRBV29-1 and TRBJ1-2; D might be TRBD1 (5 bases). CDR1 is SQVTM, CDR2 ANQGSEA, per germline. V gave up 4 bases and J gave up 3 bases, with 18 bases separating them. The CDR3 is 15 amino acids. In DNA form, the CDR3 reads TGCAGCGTTGCAGGCACGGACACGGAGTACTATGGCTACACCTTC. As protein: CSVAGTDTEYYGYTF.

The chain recombines TRBV19 with TRBJ2-1; tentatively, D is TRBD2 (6 bases). Germline lookup yields CDR1 LNHDA and CDR2 SQIVND (reference sequence). CDR3 length: 17 residues. V was pared by 6 bases and J by 0 bases, with 18 bases between. The CDR3 DNA sequence: TGTGCCAGTAGACGCCAAAAGGGACTCAGCTCCTACAATGAGCAGTTCTTC. Its translation: CASRRQKGLSSYNEQFF.

Only a few counts were recorded for this clone. The chain joins TRBV29-1 to TRBJ1-5; 9 bases match TRBD1. The CDR3 has 16 residues. The ends lost 6 bases at V and 3 bases at J; junction bases unmatched: 12. Germline V gene sequence: CDR1 SQVTM, CDR2 ANQGSEA. The CDR3: CSVGTGPSDYNQPQHF. CDR3 sequence (DNA): TGCAGCGTAGGGACAGGGCCTTCGGATTACAATCAGCCCCAGCATTTT.

This chain links TRBV6-6 with TRBJ2-5; 8 bases are shared with TRBD1. Trimming at V came to 6 bases and at J to 5 bases, leaving 14 bases not matched to a gene. From germline, CDR1 is MNHNY and CDR2 SVGAGI (reference sequence). The CDR3 runs to 16 residues. As DNA, the CDR3 is TGTGCCAGCAGCCCCGGTAGGACAGGGAATGTGGAGACCCAGTACTTC. This gives the protein CASSPGRTGNVETQYF.

This chain uses TRBV6-5 with TRBJ2-3, with 11 bases identical to TRBD2. V dropped 6 bases and J dropped 0; count of bases not matched to a gene: 2. CDR3 length: 15 amino acids. Germline V gene data show CDR1 as MNHEY and CDR2 as SVGAGI. The CDR3 coding sequence is TGTGCCAGCAGCCCTAGCGGGGGGAGCACAGATACGCAGTATTTT. Residues: CASSPSGGSTDTQYF.

This chain uses TRBV28 with TRBJ1-5, with a possible D match to TRBD1 (6 bases). V gave up 7 bases and J gave up 7 bases, with 20 bases separating them. This CDR3 has 15 residues. The germline CDR1 and CDR2 sequences are MDHEN and SYDVKM. CDR3 sequence: CASTPSPGEGQPQHF. In nucleotides, the CDR3 is TGTGCCAGCACCCCCAGTCCAGGGGAAGGACAGCCCCAGCATTTT.